This paragraph covers one TCR beta chain sequence. Its cognate antigen is unknown. This sample stems from a study of somatic mutations in cytotoxic T cells in rheumatoid arthritis. The study pulled out CD4+ and CD8+ cells with positive magnetic bead selection and then checked their purity by flow cytometry. TCRdb's table, derived via immunoSEQ multiplex PCR, lists solely in-frame clones and lacks some. The table shows tens of thousands of clones, with about 82% occurring only once. This CDR3 has 14 residues. Trimming shortened V by 6 bases and J by 3 bases, and 15 bases separated the two germline ends. The germline CDR1 and CDR2 sequences are MNHNS and SASEGT. Study findings and constraints: The modest underrepresentation of TRBV07 observed in rheumatoid arthritis patients was not subjected to multiple-comparison adjustment. The clonality of CD8+ T cells was not significantly different between rheumatoid arthritis patients and age-matched healthy controls. No age-related increase in CD8+ clonality was seen in healthy controls, but one was seen in rheumatoid arthritis patients.

The gene calls are TRBV6-1 and TRBJ2-7; tentative D call: TRBD2 (5 bases). The source material was CD8+ T cells sorted from blood. The TCR originated in a woman between 50 and 59 years old in good health. The CDR3 region is CASRPQGLIYEQYF. The CDR3, as DNA: TGTGCCAGCAGACCCCAAGGACTGATCTACGAGCAGTACTTC.